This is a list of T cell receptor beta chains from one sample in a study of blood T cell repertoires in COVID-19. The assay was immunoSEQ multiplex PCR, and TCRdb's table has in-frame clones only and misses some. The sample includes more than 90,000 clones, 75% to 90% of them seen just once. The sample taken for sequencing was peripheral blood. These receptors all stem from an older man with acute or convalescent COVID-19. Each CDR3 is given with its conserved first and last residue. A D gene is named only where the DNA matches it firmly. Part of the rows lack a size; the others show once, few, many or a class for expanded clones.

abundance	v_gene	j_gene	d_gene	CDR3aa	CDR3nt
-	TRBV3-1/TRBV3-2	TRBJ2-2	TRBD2	CASSQPGTSRTGELFF	TGTGCCAGCAGCCAACCCGGGACTAGTAGGACCGGGGAGCTGTTTTTT
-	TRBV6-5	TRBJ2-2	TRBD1	CASNRGTGELFF	TGTGCCAGCAACAGGGGCACCGGGGAGCTGTTTTTT
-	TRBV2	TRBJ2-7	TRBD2	CASRVSGRAGEQYF	TGTGCCAGCAGGGTAAGCGGGAGGGCCGGCGAGCAGTACTTC
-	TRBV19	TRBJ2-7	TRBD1	CASQGQNSYEQYF	TGTGCCTCACAGGGGCAGAACTCCTACGAGCAGTACTTC
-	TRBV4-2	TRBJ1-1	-	CASSQDASNTEAFF	TGTGCCAGCAGCCAAGATGCGTCGAACACTGAAGCTTTCTTT
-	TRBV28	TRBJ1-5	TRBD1	CASSLPGQGNQPQHF	TGTGCCAGCAGTTTACCGGGACAGGGCAATCAGCCCCAGCATTTT
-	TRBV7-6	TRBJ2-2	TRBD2	CASSFPRGGLAGAGELFF	TGTGCCAGCAGTTTCCCCCGTGGGGGACTAGCGGGCGCCGGGGAGCTGTTTTTT
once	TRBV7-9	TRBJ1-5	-	CAGGDGNQPQHF	TGTGCCGGAGGGGACGGGAATCAGCCCCAGCATTTT
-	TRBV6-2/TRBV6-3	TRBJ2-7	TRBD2	CASSYPLGAGGLYDEQYF	TGTGCCAGCAGTTACCCTTTAGGAGCGGGAGGGCTGTACGACGAGCAGTACTTC
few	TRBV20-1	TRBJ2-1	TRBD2	CSASGGREYNEQFF	TGCAGTGCTAGTGGCGGGAGGGAGTACAATGAGCAGTTCTTC